A single sample is the source of the 28 T cell receptor beta chains below, sequenced in a study of T cells in Graves' hyperthyroidism and ophthalmopathy. RNA transcripts provided the source from which TCR beta CDR3 regions were amplified. A first-round RT-PCR of the TCR CDR3 used the HTBI primer set. TCRdb ran MiXCR on the multiplex PCR reads and lists one entry per CDR3 protein. This sample has under 400,000 distinct CDR3 sequences, with roughly an eighth found just once. Sequencing was done on a sample of blood. The receptors here all came from a woman between 18 and 29 years old with Graves' hyperthyroidism.

This clonotype was found many times. The chain links TRBV20-1 to TRBJ2-7; the D is unclear. This CDR3 contains 11 residues. Germline V CDR1 and CDR2: DFQATT, SNEGSKA (reference sequence). V was shortened by 4 bases and J by 2 bases, with 6 bases between the two germline ends. The CDR3 reads CSATPTYEQYF. CDR3 nucleotide sequence: TGCAGTGCTACCCCCACCTACGAGCAGTACTTC.

The J gene is TRBJ1-2, the V gene TRBV18; 10 bases line up with TRBD1. CDR1 and CDR2 from the germline V gene are KGHSH and LQKENI. Germline trimming cut 3 bases from V and 5 bases from J; bases unmatched to any gene: 18. The CDR3 contains 19 residues. Written as DNA, the CDR3 is TGTGCCAGCTCACCTGCTTCCGGGACAGGGGTTTCTACCCTATATGGCTACACCTTC. Protein product: CASSPASGTGVSTLYGYTF.

This clonotype was detected ten times or more. CDR3 loop: CSATEQWNEQFF. CDR3 in DNA: TGCAGTGCTACCGAACAGTGGAATGAGCAGTTCTTC. This rearrangement joins TRBV20-1 to TRBJ2-1; D remains ambiguous. This CDR3 spans 12 amino acids. CDR1 and CDR2 (germline): DFQATT, SNEGSKA (reference sequence). The V end lost 4 bases, the J end lost 7 bases, and 11 bases lay between the germline ends.

This clonotype was recorded many times. The chain carries TRBV13 and TRBJ1-2, with D unclear. From germline, CDR1 is PRHDT and CDR2 FYEKMQ (reference sequence). V dropped 2 bases and J dropped 0 bases, with 10 bases sitting between them. The CDR3 has 15 residues. The CDR3 coding sequence is TGTGCCAGCAGCTTAATCGGAGGTTCTAACTATGGCTACACCTTC. Translating gives CASSLIGGSNYGYTF.

This clonotype was counted ten times or more. This chain links TRBV20-1 with TRBJ1-2; tentatively, D is TRBD1 (6 bases). Germline V lookup: CDR1 DFQATT, CDR2 SNEGSKA (reference sequence). V was shortened by 0 bases and J by 8 bases, with 13 bases between the two germline ends. This CDR3 has 13 residues. The CDR3 DNA reads TGCAGTGCTAGAGATAGGGGGGTGGAGGGCTACACCTTC. It translates to CSARDRGVEGYTF.

The V and J genes are TRBV7-3 and TRBJ2-3; D is unresolved. V was shortened by 4 bases and J by 0 bases, with 11 bases between the two germline ends. Germline CDR1 and CDR2: SGHTA and FQGTGA. This CDR3 has 15 residues. Written as DNA, the CDR3 is TGTGCCAGCAGCTCCGGACCTTCTAGCACAGATACGCAGTATTTT. It encodes CASSSGPSSTDTQYF.

In its sample, this clonotype was seen many times. The chain uses TRBV3-1 and TRBJ1-1; D gene uncertain. The CDR3 totals 16 residues. Deletions cut 3 bases from V and 4 bases from J, with 18 bases between. CDR1 is LGHDT, CDR2 YNNKEL, per germline (reference sequence). CDR3 in DNA: TGTGCCAGCAGCCAGCTGACGGTAGAAAGAAGCACTGAAGCTTTCTTT. Translation: CASSQLTVERSTEAFF.

This clonotype was observed at least ten times. The gene calls are TRBV20-1 and TRBJ2-1; TRBD1 or TRBD2 may be the D gene (5 bases each). This CDR3 spans 16 amino acids. V lost 3 bases, J lost 5 bases, and 20 bases lay in between. Germline V gene data show CDR1 as DFQATT and CDR2 as SNEGSKA (reference sequence). Here the CDR3 reads CSARVSGPRAHNEQFF. CDR3 bases: TGCAGTGCTAGGGTTTCGGGACCCCGGGCCCACAATGAGCAGTTCTTC.

This clonotype was seen a few times. It may be a read error: a sequence one base away is much more abundant. The chain joins TRBV5-1 to TRBJ1-2; 8 nucleotides line up with TRBD1. The CDR3 length is 14 residues. From germline, CDR1 is SGHRS and CDR2 YFSETQ. For the CDR3, the DNA is TGCGCCAGCAGCGGGACAGGAGCTAACTATGGCCACACCTTC. Residues: CASSGTGANYGHTF.

This clonotype was picked up many times. CDR3 sequence (DNA): TGTGCCAGCAGCGGGGAAGGCGGATCCTACAATGAGCAGTTCTTC. It specifies CASSGEGGSYNEQFF. The chain joins TRBV12-3 or TRBV12-4 to TRBJ2-1; tentatively, D is TRBD2 (5 bases). The V end lost 6 bases, the J end lost 1 base, and 13 bases lay between the germline ends. This CDR3 region has 15 residues.

This clonotype has more than one count but fewer than ten. V gene TRBV19 combines with J gene TRBJ2-5; a weak D match, TRBD1 (6 bases). This CDR3 region has 14 residues. Trimming removed 2 bases at V and 3 bases at J, with 10 bases between. Germline loops: CDR1 LNHDA, CDR2 SQIVND (reference sequence). The CDR3 sequence: CASSIRDIEETQYF. CDR3 in DNA: TGTGCCAGTAGTATACGGGACATCGAAGAGACCCAGTACTTC.

The sample holds a few counts of this clonotype. The chain carries TRBV28 and TRBJ1-2; D unresolved. The CDR3 consists of 12 residues. The germline V gene has CDR1 MDHEN and CDR2 SYDVKM. Trimming cost V 6 bases and J 4 bases, with 9 bases left between them. The CDR3 here is CASSSHTYGYTF. The CDR3 DNA follows: TGTGCCAGCAGCTCCCACACCTATGGCTACACCTTC.

In its sample, this clonotype was seen many times. V gene TRBV28 combines with J gene TRBJ1-1; D is unclear. Trimming left V 6 bases short and J 8 bases short, with 13 bases between. Germline-derived CDR1 and CDR2 are MDHEN and SYDVKM. This CDR3 contains 12 residues. This chain's CDR3 is CASRDYADEAFF. Here the CDR3 DNA reads TGTGCCAGCAGAGATTATGCAGACGAAGCTTTCTTT.

This clonotype was detected many times. The chain combines TRBV6-2 or TRBV6-3 with TRBJ2-7; 7 bases fit TRBD1. J gave up 0 bases and V 6 bases, and 8 bases lay outside the gene matches. The CDR3 sequence is 15 residues long. Germline V gene data show CDR1 as MNHEY and CDR2 as SVGEGT. The CDR3 DNA follows: TGTGCCAGCAGACGAGGGGACAGTTACTCCTACGAGCAGTACTTC. Translation gives CASRRGDSYSYEQYF.

This clonotype was observed at least ten times. The V gene is TRBV20-1, the J gene TRBJ2-7; D is unresolved. Deletions cut 3 bases from V and 2 bases from J, with 11 bases between. This CDR3 spans 13 amino acids. CDR1 is DFQATT and CDR2 is SNEGSKA in the germline V gene (reference sequence). CDR3 protein: CSARGESPYEQYF. Written as DNA, the CDR3 is TGCAGTGCTAGGGGCGAATCCCCCTACGAGCAGTACTTC.

This clonotype has a count of ten or more. Here the CDR3 reads CASSVSGGSEAFF. The CDR3 nucleotides read TGTGCCAGCAGCGTAAGCGGAGGGTCTGAAGCTTTCTTT. V and J are TRBV9 and TRBJ1-1; D unresolved. V lost 1 base to trimming and J lost 6 bases, with 10 bases between them. CDR3 length: 13 amino acids. The germline V gene encodes CDR1 SGDLS and CDR2 YYNGEE. Variable domain in full (rest from reference TRBV9 and TRBJ1-1): DSGVTQTPKHLITATGQRVTLRCSPRSGDLSVYWYQQSLDQGLQFLIQYYNGEERAKGNILERFSAQQFPDLHSELNLSSLELGDSALYFCASSVSGGSEAFFGQGTRLTVV.

Many counts were recorded for this clonotype. Relative to the germline gene, one junction end is altered; a read error may explain this. The rearrangement uses TRBV30 and TRBJ2-1; the match to TRBD2 covers 9 bases. Germline CDR1 is GTSNPN and CDR2 is SVGIG (reference sequence). The CDR3 is 17 amino acids. CDR3: CAWSVPGAGGPYHEQFF. CDR3 DNA: TGTGCCTGGAGCGTTCCTGGGGCGGGAGGGCCCTACCATGAGCAGTTCTTC.

This clonotype has just a few counts. This chain links TRBV24-1 with TRBJ1-2; a weak D match, TRBD1 (6 bases). In germline, CDR1 is KGHDR, CDR2 SFDVKD. V shed 2 bases and J shed 4 bases, with 16 bases lying between them. The CDR3 is 16 amino acids. This CDR3 reads CATSDSRGGAGYGYTF. CDR3 nucleotides: TGTGCCACCAGTGATTCAAGGGGGGGGGCAGGCTATGGCTACACCTTC.

The chain combines TRBV20-1 with TRBJ1-4, with 10 bases that match TRBD1. Germline CDR1 DFQATT, CDR2 SNEGSKA (reference sequence). The ends lost 6 bases at V and 3 bases at J; junction bases unmatched: 7. The CDR3 extends over 15 amino acids. The CDR3 protein is CSAKTGGAANEKLFF. The CDR3 DNA sequence: TGCAGTGCGAAGACAGGGGGCGCCGCTAATGAAAAACTGTTTTTT.

This clonotype was seen ten or more times. The rearrangement links TRBV28 to TRBJ1-1; D unresolved. The ends were cut back, 8 bases at V and 11 bases at J, with 18 bases in the middle. This CDR3 is 12 amino acids long. Germline V gene lookup returns CDR1 MDHEN and CDR2 SYDVKM. The CDR3 DNA reads TGTGCCAGCGGCTTTTGGTCTTCCGAGGCTTTCTTT. Translating gives CASGFWSSEAFF.

In its sample, this clonotype was seen many times. V usage is TRBV5-1 and J usage is TRBJ1-1; 11 positions agree with TRBD1. CDR1 is SGHRS and CDR2 is YFSETQ in the germline V gene. V was clipped by 3 bases and J by 1 base; unmatched bases: 5. The CDR3 extends over 16 amino acids. In DNA, the CDR3 is TGCGCCAGCAGCTCAGGACAGGGGGCGCGGAACACTGAAGCTTTCTTT. It translates to CASSSGQGARNTEAFF.

This clonotype was recorded once. Germline is not matched at one junction end, which may reflect a read error. The chain couples TRBV12-3 or TRBV12-4 to TRBJ2-3, with TRBD2 matching 9 bases. CDR3 size: 14 residues. CDR3 nucleotide sequence: TGTGCCAGTGTAGCGGGAGTAGACACAGATGCGCAGTATTTT. This translates into CASVAGVDTDAQYF.

This clonotype was seen more than once but under ten times. This may be a read error, as it is one base from a much larger clone. The gene calls are TRBV7-2 and TRBJ2-1, with D unresolved. The CDR3 has 15 residues. CDR1 and CDR2 (germline): SGHTA, FQGNSA. The CDR3 DNA reads as TGTGACAGCACCGGCACGCGACACTCCTACAATGAGCAGTTCTTC. Translation gives CDSTGTRHSYNEQFF.

Of note for this clonotype: Being one base from a much bigger clone, this may be a read error. The CDR3 DNA sequence: TGTGCCAGCGGCACGAATGACCGTCCCTCTGGAAACACCATATATTTT. Residues: CASGTNDRPSGNTIYF. V is TRBV9 and J is TRBJ1-3; D not resolved. In germline, CDR1 is SGDLS, CDR2 YYNGEE. V lost 7 bases and J lost 0, with 17 bases in between. The CDR3 totals 16 residues.

This clonotype was found many times. The chain couples TRBV19 to TRBJ2-1; 13 bases align to TRBD2. The germline CDR1 and CDR2 sequences are LNHDA and SQIVND (reference sequence). V shed 0 bases, J shed 6 bases, and the junction held 5 bases outside the gene matches. The CDR3 loop spans 17 amino acids. DNA of the CDR3: TGTGCCAGTAGTATAGAAGGGACTAGCGGGATACGCAATGAGCAGTTCTTC. Translation gives CASSIEGTSGIRNEQFF.

This clonotype was recorded at least ten times. This chain uses TRBV13 with TRBJ2-1; the D call may be TRBD1 or TRBD2 (5 bases each). Germline-derived CDR1 and CDR2 are PRHDT and FYEKMQ (reference sequence). The CDR3 runs 12 residues. V was cut by 6 bases and J by 12 bases, with 15 bases left in between. The CDR3 protein is CASREGMGLQFF. The CDR3 coding sequence is TGTGCCAGCAGAGAGGGGATGGGATTGCAGTTCTTC.

The table lists this clonotype with a few counts. This chain connects TRBV5-4 to TRBJ1-2, with D unresolved. Trimming took 5 bases from V and 8 from J, leaving 16 bases between them. The CDR3 is made up of 13 amino acids. The germline CDR1 and CDR2 sequences are SGHNT and YYREEE (reference sequence). The CDR3 protein is CASRSAKSGGYTF. CDR3 DNA: TGTGCCAGCAGGTCGGCCAAATCGGGAGGCTACACCTTC.

This clonotype came up many times. The chain carries TRBV18 and TRBJ2-1; D is possibly TRBD1 (6 bases). V lost 3 bases to trimming and J lost 2 bases, with 14 bases between them. From germline, CDR1 is KGHSH and CDR2 LQKENI. The CDR3 is made up of 16 amino acids. This CDR3 is CASSPYRDTTYNEQFF. CDR3 bases: TGTGCCAGCTCACCCTACCGGGACACCACCTACAATGAGCAGTTCTTC. The full variable domain, in which reference TRBV18 and TRBJ2-1 provide the parts outside the CDR3, is NAGVMQNPRHLVRRRGQEARLRCSPMKGHSHVYWYRQLPEEGLKFMVYLQKENIIDESGMPKERFSAEFPKEGPSILRIQQVVRGDSAAYFCASSPYRDTTYNEQFFGPGTRLTVL.